The 2 T cell receptor beta chains below come from one sample, sequenced in a study of neurological immune-mediated disorders. TCRdb fed the 5' RACE reads into MiXCR, producing one record per CDR3 protein. The table records 60,000 or so distinct CDR3 sequences, roughly 11% of them present only once. The sample comprised PBMCs. Receptor source: a man aged 60-69 years in good health.

This clonotype showed up many times. The V call is TRBV5-6, the J call TRBJ2-2; 7 bases align to TRBD1. Germline V gives CDR1 SGHDT, CDR2 YYEEEE. CDR3 length: 16 residues. The junction had 5 bases not matched to a gene; V was cut back by 0 bases and J by 3 bases. The CDR3 is CASSLDRGIYTGELFF. The CDR3 coding sequence is TGTGCCAGCAGCTTGGACAGGGGAATTTACACCGGGGAGCTGTTTTTT.

This clonotype was counted a few times. The chain is built from TRBV5-1 and TRBJ2-5; D might be TRBD1 (6 bases). V was shortened by 3 bases and J by 2 bases, with 11 bases between the two germline ends. This CDR3 is built from 14 residues. Germline CDR1 is SGHRS and CDR2 is YFSETQ. CDR3 in DNA: TGCGCCAGCAGCTCGGACAGTAATCAAGAGACCCAGTACTTC. This translates into CASSSDSNQETQYF.